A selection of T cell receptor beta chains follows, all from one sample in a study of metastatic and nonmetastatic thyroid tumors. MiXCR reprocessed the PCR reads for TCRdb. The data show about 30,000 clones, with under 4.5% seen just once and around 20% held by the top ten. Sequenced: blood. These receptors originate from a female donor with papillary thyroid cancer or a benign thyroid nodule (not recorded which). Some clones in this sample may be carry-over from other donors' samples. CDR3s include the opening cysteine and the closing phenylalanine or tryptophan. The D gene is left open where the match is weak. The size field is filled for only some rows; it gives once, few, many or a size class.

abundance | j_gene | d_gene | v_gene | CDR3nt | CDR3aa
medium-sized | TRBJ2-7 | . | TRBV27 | TGTGCCAGCAGTTCGAGCGGGTTATCCTACGAGCAGTACTTC | CASSSSGLSYEQYF
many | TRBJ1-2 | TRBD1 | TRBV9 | TGTGCCAGCAGCGTAACAGGGGAAACTAACTATGGCTACACCTTC | CASSVTGETNYGYTF
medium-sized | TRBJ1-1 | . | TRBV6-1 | TGTGCCACCACACAGGGAGATGTCACTGAAGCTTTCTTT | CATTQGDVTEAFF
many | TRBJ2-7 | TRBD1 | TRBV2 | TGTGCCAGCAATAAAGGGAGGTGGACAGGGGGCGATACCTACGAGCAGTACTTC | CASNKGRWTGGDTYEQYF
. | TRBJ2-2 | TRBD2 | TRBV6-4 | TGTGCCAGCAGTGTAGCGGGGGACACCGGGGAGCTGTTTTTT | CASSVAGDTGELFF
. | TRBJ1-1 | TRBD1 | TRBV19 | TGTGCCAGTAGTCCCTTCCCAGGGGGCACTGAAGCTTTCTTT | CASSPFPGGTEAFF
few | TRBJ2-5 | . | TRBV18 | TGTGCCAGCTCACCACTAAACAGAAAAGAGACCCAGTACTTC | CASSPLNRKETQYF
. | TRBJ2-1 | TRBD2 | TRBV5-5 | TGTGCCAGCAGCTTACTTAGCGGGAATTCCTACAATGAGCAGTTCTTC | CASSLLSGNSYNEQFF
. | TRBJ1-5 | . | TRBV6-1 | TGTGCCAGCTCTGGTTCTGGCAATCAGCCCCAGCATTTT | CASSGSGNQPQHF
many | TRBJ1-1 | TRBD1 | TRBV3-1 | TGTGCCAGCAGCCAAGGACAGGGCGCTGAAGCTTTCTTT | CASSQGQGAEAFF
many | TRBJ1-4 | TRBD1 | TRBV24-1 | TGTGCCACCAGTGACCCCGGACAGGGGCGAGAAAAACTGTTTTTT | CATSDPGQGREKLFF
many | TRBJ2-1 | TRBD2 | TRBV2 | TGTGCCAGCAGTGGGGACTACCCGAGCTCCTACAATGAGCAGTTCTTC | CASSGDYPSSYNEQFF
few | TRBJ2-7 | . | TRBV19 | TGTGCCAGTAGGGACGGTAGCTCCTACGAGCAGTACTTC | CASRDGSSYEQYF
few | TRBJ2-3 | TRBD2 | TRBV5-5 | TGTGCCAGCAGCTTGACGGGGGGGATGGGAGATACGCAGTATTTT | CASSLTGGMGDTQYF
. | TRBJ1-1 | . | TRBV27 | TGTGCCAGCAGTTTTGCCGGTCCCGCTGAAGCTTTCTTT | CASSFAGPAEAFF
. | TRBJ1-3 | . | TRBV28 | TGTGCCAGCAGGCGGACACGGGAAAACACCATATATTTT | CASRRTRENTIYF
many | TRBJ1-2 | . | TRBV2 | TGTGCCAGCAGTGATTCGTCAGATTATGCCTATGGCTACACCTTC | CASSDSSDYAYGYTF
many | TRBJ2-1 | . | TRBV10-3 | TGTGCCATCAGTGTCAGGGATAGCGGAATCGACAATGAGCAGTTCTTC | CAISVRDSGIDNEQFF
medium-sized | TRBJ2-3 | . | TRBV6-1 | TGTGCCAGCAGTGAACTGGGGTCCGCAGATACGCAGTATTTT | CASSELGSADTQYF
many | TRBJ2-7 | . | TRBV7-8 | TGTGCCAGCAGCGGGCCCTGGGGAGCTTCCTACGAGCAGTACTTC | CASSGPWGASYEQYF
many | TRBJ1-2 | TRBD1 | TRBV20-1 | TGCAGTGCTAGTCCGGGACAGGCAAATAACTATGGCTACACCTTC | CSASPGQANNYGYTF
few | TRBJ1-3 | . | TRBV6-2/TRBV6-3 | TGTGCCAGCTGGGCCCGAATCTCTGGAAACACCATATATTTT | CASWARISGNTIYF
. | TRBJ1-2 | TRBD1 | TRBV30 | TGTGCCTGGAGCCCCGGTGGGACAGGAGCCCATGGCTACACCTTC | CAWSPGGTGAHGYTF
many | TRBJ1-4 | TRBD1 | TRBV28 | TGTGCCAGCAGTTCCTCAGGGGGTACTAATGAAAAACTGTTTTTT | CASSSSGGTNEKLFF
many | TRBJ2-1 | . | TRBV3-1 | TGTGCCAGCAGCCAATTTCTCGGGTCCTACAATGAGCAGTTCTTC | CASSQFLGSYNEQFF
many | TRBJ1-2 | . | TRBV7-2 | TGTGCCAGCAGCCCACTTTGGGTAGGGTTTTATGGCTACACCTTC | CASSPLWVGFYGYTF
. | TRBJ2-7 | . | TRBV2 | TGTGCCAGCAGTCTAGATAACTACGAGCAGTACTTC | CASSLDNYEQYF
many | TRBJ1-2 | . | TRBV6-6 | TGTGCCAGCAGTTACGGAGACTATGGCTACACCTTC | CASSYGDYGYTF
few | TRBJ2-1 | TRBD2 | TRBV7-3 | TGTGCCAGCAGCTTAGGAGCGGGAGCCAATGAGCAGTTCTTC | CASSLGAGANEQFF
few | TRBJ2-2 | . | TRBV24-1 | TGTGCCACCAGGGGGGCGGCCGGGGGCCCCACCGGGGAGCTGTTTTTT | CATRGAAGGPTGELFF
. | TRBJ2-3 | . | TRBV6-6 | TGTGCCAGCAGTTACCAAGAGGGTGGGGGCGCAGATACGCAGTATTTT | CASSYQEGGGADTQYF
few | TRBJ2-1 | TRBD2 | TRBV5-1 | TGCGCCAGCAGCTTAGTTCTAATTAGCGGGAGGGCCTACAATGAGCAGTTCTTC | CASSLVLISGRAYNEQFF
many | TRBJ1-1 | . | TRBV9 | TGTGCCAGCAGCCCCGGACAGTTGAACACTGAAGCTTTCTTT | CASSPGQLNTEAFF
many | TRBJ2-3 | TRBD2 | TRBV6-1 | TGTGCCAGCGCATCGGGCGGACTAGCGGGTTGGGATACGCAGTATTTT | CASASGGLAGWDTQYF
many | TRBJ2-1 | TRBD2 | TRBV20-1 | TGCAGTGCTAGAACCCTAGCGGGAGCACCCTCAGCCTACAATGAGCAGTTCTTC | CSARTLAGAPSAYNEQFF
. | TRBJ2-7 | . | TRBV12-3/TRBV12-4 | TGTGCCAGCAGTTTAGGGCTGGGACTCCAATACCAGCAGTACTTC | CASSLGLGLQYQQYF
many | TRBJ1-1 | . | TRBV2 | TGTGCCAGCCGAATCACCGGGGCGAACACTGAAGCTTTCTTT | CASRITGANTEAFF
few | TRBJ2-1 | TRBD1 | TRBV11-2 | TGTGCCAGCAGCTTGGCAGGGGGCTGGGATGAGCAGTTCTTC | CASSLAGGWDEQFF
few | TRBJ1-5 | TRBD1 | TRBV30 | TGTGCCTGGAGTGTAGGGCGAACAGGGGGCGGCAATCAGCCCCAGCATTTT | CAWSVGRTGGGNQPQHF
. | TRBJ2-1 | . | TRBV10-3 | TGTGCCACTCTCGGGAGTTCTTCCTACAATGAGCAGTTCTTC | CATLGSSSYNEQFF
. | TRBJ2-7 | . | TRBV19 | TGTGCCAGTAGTTTCCCCTCTAGGGAGCAGTACTTC | CASSFPSREQYF
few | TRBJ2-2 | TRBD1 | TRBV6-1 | TGTGCCAGCAGGGGACGACAGGGGGCGAGCACCTGGGAGCTGTTTTTT | CASRGRQGASTWELFF
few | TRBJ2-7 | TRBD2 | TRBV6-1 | TGTGCCAGCAGTCTGATGACTAGCGTGAGGACCTACGAGCAGTACTTC | CASSLMTSVRTYEQYF
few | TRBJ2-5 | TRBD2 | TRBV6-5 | TGTGCCAGCAGTTACAGGACTAGCGGGAGCGAGACCCAGTACTTC | CASSYRTSGSETQYF
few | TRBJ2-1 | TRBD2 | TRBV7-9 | TGTGCCAGCAGCTTCGGCGGGGCTAGCGGGAGTTCCTACAATGAGCAGTTCTTC | CASSFGGASGSSYNEQFF
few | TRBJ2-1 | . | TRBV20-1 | TGCAGTGCTAGTAGCCCCACCGGCTACAATGAGCAGTTCTTC | CSASSPTGYNEQFF
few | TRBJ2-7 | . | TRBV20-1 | TGCAGTGCAATTAATCCGGGACTTTATGGTTCTGAGCAGTACTTC | CSAINPGLYGSEQYF
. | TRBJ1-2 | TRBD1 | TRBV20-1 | TGCAGTCCTACAGGGGTCGCGGCTAACTATGGCTACACCTTC | CSPTGVAANYGYTF
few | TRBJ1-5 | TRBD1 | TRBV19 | TGTGCCAGTAGTAGGGTGACAGGGCCCAATCAGCCCCAGCATTTT | CASSRVTGPNQPQHF
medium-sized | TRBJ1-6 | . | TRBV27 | TGTGCCAGCAGTTTAACGGGCGCCGGGAGGTTTTCACCCCTCCACTTT | CASSLTGAGRFSPLHF
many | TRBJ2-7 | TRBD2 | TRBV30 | TGTGCCTCCAAGACTAGCGAGTCCTACGAGCAGTACTTC | CASKTSESYEQYF
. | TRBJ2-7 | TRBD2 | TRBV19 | TGTGCCAGTAGTCCACTAGCGGGAGGTAACGAGCAGTACTTC | CASSPLAGGNEQYF
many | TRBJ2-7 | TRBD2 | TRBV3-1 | TGTGCCAGCAGCCCTATGGGACTAGCGTTGTCCTACGAGCAGTACTTC | CASSPMGLALSYEQYF
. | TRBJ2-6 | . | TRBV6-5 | TGTGCCAGCAATTACTCGGACCGATCTGGGGCGAACGTCCTTACTTTC | CASNYSDRSGANVLTF
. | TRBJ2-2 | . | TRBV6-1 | TGTGCCAGCAGCCGGGGGAAGTTCACCGGGGAGCTGTTTTTT | CASSRGKFTGELFF
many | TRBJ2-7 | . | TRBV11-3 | TGTGCCAGCAGCCCCGGGAGTTCCTACGAGCAGTACTTC | CASSPGSSYEQYF
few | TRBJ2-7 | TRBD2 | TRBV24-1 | TGTGCCACCAGTGACCCCGGGAGGGGCCACGAGCAGTACTTC | CATSDPGRGHEQYF
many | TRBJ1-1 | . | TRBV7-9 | TGTGCCAGCAGCTTTATGGGCCCTAACACTGAAGCTTTCTTT | CASSFMGPNTEAFF
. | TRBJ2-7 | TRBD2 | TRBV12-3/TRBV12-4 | TGTGCCAGCAGTACCGTATGGATAAGCGGGAGTTCCTACGAGCAGTACTTC | CASSTVWISGSSYEQYF